Listed below are T cell receptor beta chains from one sample, sequenced in a study of blood T cell dynamics during melanoma immunotherapy. Only in-frame clones appear in the TCRdb table, and some are missing; sequencing was by immunoSEQ multiplex PCR. The table records about 6,300 clones, about nine tenths of them present only once. The sequencing used cell-free DNA from blood, collected from a patient treated with checkpoint blockade. The receptor set was obtained from a human donor with melanoma. Each CDR3 is given with its conserved first and last residue. A D gene is named only where the DNA matches it firmly. Only part of the rows carry a size: once, few, many, or a class if the clone is expanded.

j_call,v_call,clone_size,d_call,cdr3_aa,cdr3_nt
TRBJ2-7,TRBV9,-,-,CASSVDNYEQYF,TGTGCCAGCAGCGTAGACAACTACGAGCAGTACTTC
TRBJ2-5,TRBV10-3,-,TRBD2,CAISESASGPQETQYF,TGTGCCATCAGTGAGTCTGCTAGCGGACCCCAAGAGACCCAGTACTTC
TRBJ2-2,TRBV5-6,-,-,CASSMLGFNTGELFF,TGTGCCAGCAGCATGCTAGGGTTTAACACCGGGGAGCTGTTTTTT
TRBJ2-3,TRBV7-8,-,-,CASSLAGARDTQYF,TGTGCCAGCAGCTTAGCGGGAGCTCGGGATACGCAGTATTTT
TRBJ2-3,TRBV11-2,-,TRBD1,CASSLTGGRGTDTQYF,TGTGCCAGCAGCTTAACCGGAGGCAGGGGGACAGATACGCAGTATTTT
TRBJ2-2,TRBV15,-,TRBD2,CATSRERTGTSGGTTTGELFF,TGTGCCACCAGCAGAGAACGAACCGGGACTAGCGGGGGGACAACCACCGGGGAGCTGTTTTTT
TRBJ1-2,TRBV29-1,once,TRBD1,CSVEGGTGGRNYGYTF,TGCAGCGTTGAGGGGGGGACAGGCGGAAGAAATTATGGCTACACCTTC
TRBJ2-4,TRBV9,-,TRBD2,CASSEGLGINIQYF,TGTGCCAGCAGCGAAGGACTAGGGATAAACATTCAGTACTTC
TRBJ2-3,TRBV2,-,-,CASSPWPSDTQYF,TGTGCCAGCAGTCCTTGGCCCTCAGATACGCAGTATTTT
TRBJ2-7,TRBV6-1,-,-,CASSDSGYEQYF,TGTGCCAGCAGTGACAGCGGTTACGAGCAGTACTTC
TRBJ1-3,TRBV18,-,TRBD1,CASSPDRVSGNTIYF,TGTGCCAGCTCACCCGACAGGGTCTCTGGAAACACCATATATTTT
TRBJ2-4,TRBV5-4,once,-,CASSLRTAKNIQYF,TGTGCCAGCAGCTTGCGGACCGCCAAAAACATTCAGTACTTC
TRBJ2-3,TRBV4-2,-,-,CASSQDRPGPPDTQYF,TGTGCCAGCAGCCAAGATCGGCCGGGGCCTCCAGATACGCAGTATTTT
TRBJ2-3,TRBV25-1,-,TRBD1,CASRTDREVDTQYF,TGTGCCAGCAGGACGGACAGGGAAGTAGATACGCAGTATTTT
TRBJ1-2,TRBV5-1,-,-,CASSLDGQANYGYTF,TGCGCCAGCAGCTTGGACGGACAAGCTAACTATGGCTACACCTTC
TRBJ2-5,TRBV6-1,-,-,CASSLRGVLGETQYF,TGTGCCAGCAGTCTAAGGGGGGTTTTAGGGGAGACCCAGTACTTC
TRBJ2-5,TRBV29-1,-,TRBD2,CSAFSGRAHETQYF,TGCAGCGCTTTTAGCGGGAGGGCCCATGAGACCCAGTACTTC
TRBJ2-1,TRBV9,-,-,CASSPPGAGYNEQFF,TGTGCCAGCAGCCCCCCCGGGGCGGGCTACAATGAGCAGTTCTTC
TRBJ1-2,TRBV11-2,-,-,CASSPHELANYGYTF,TGTGCCAGCAGCCCCCATGAGCTAGCTAACTATGGCTACACCTTC
TRBJ1-1,TRBV6-5,-,TRBD1,CASSQGQGAEAFF,TGTGCCAGCAGTCAAGGACAGGGGGCTGAAGCTTTCTTT
TRBJ2-7,TRBV6-5,-,TRBD2,CASRRGLADVQYF,TGTGCCAGCAGGCGGGGACTAGCGGATGTGCAGTACTTC
TRBJ1-1,TRBV7-2,-,-,CASSLTVVPEAFF,TGTGCCAGCAGCTTGACGGTGGTCCCTGAAGCTTTCTTT
TRBJ1-4,TRBV21-1,-,-,CASSKGIGGTGGGKLFF,TGTGCCAGCAGCAAAGGAATTGGAGGGACAGGGGGAGGAAAACTGTTTTTT
TRBJ2-7,TRBV7-3,-,TRBD2,CASTRTSGAYEQYF,TGTGCCAGCACCCGAACTAGCGGGGCCTACGAGCAGTACTTC
TRBJ2-1,TRBV7-2,-,TRBD2,CASSLWLSGLAGFNEQFF,TGTGCCAGCAGCTTATGGTTGTCGGGACTAGCGGGATTCAATGAGCAGTTCTTC
TRBJ2-7,TRBV10-3,-,-,CAISVQGLGEQYF,TGTGCCATCAGTGTACAGGGTTTGGGGGAGCAGTACTTC
TRBJ1-5,TRBV6-1,few,TRBD1,CASKPPGQGDQPQHF,TGTGCCAGCAAACCACCGGGACAGGGGGATCAGCCCCAGCATTTT
TRBJ2-1,TRBV5-4,-,TRBD2,CASRGGLAGEGEQFF,TGTGCCAGCAGGGGAGGACTAGCGGGAGAAGGAGAGCAGTTCTTC
TRBJ1-4,TRBV11-2,-,-,CASSFPGGELFF,TGTGCCAGCAGCTTTCCGGGGGGGGAACTGTTTTTT
TRBJ2-5,TRBV9,-,TRBD2,CASSVRDYPETQYF,TGTGCCAGCAGCGTACGGGACTACCCAGAGACCCAGTACTTC
TRBJ2-3,TRBV4-2,-,TRBD2,CASSQREGRTDTQYF,TGTGCCAGCAGCCAACGGGAGGGCCGCACAGATACGCAGTATTTT
TRBJ2-7,TRBV10-3,-,TRBD1,CAITPGQSSYEQYF,TGTGCCATCACTCCGGGACAGAGCTCCTACGAGCAGTACTTC
TRBJ1-4,TRBV5-4,-,-,CASSLAGANEKLFF,TGTGCCAGCAGCTTGGCAGGGGCTAATGAAAAACTGTTTTTT
TRBJ1-6,TRBV7-9,-,TRBD1,CASARPRQGISNSPLHF,TGTGCCAGCGCTCGCCCCCGACAGGGGATTAGTAATTCACCCCTCCACTTT
TRBJ2-3,TRBV5-1,-,TRBD2,CASQGAGSSTDTQYF,TGCGCCAGCCAAGGAGCGGGGAGTAGCACAGATACGCAGTATTTT